The clone carrying this T cell receptor (beta chain) showed up many times. What it binds is not known. Per the germline V gene, CDR1 is GTSNPN and CDR2 is SVGIG (reference sequence). The V gene end was trimmed by 5 bases and the J gene end by 2 bases; junction bases not matched to a gene: 13. CDR3 length equals 16 residues. These data come from a study of T and B cells in COVID-19 patients. Points from the study as a whole: Highly clonal in active COVID-19, TRB repertoires exceeded healthy-donor diversity and richness at recovery.

Blood genomic DNA input for TRB amplification was about 250-550 ng. TRB rearrangements were amplified by multiplex PCR with BIOMED2 TRB-A/B primers. MiXCR, run by TCRdb on the multiplex PCR reads, gives a single entry per CDR3 protein. Seen here are 20,000 to 25,000 distinct CDR3 sequences, approximately 29% observed once, and the top ten hold around 2.8%. This chain joins TRBV30 and TRBJ2-3; 7 positions match TRBD2. The TCR sequence derives from a human donor who had recovered from COVID-19. Sequenced material: blood. This CDR3 is CAWSQRPSGFTDTQYF. CDR3 DNA: TGTGCCTGGTCCCAGAGGCCTAGCGGCTTCACAGATACGCAGTATTTT.